Below, 16 T cell receptor beta chains from the same sample are listed, as sequenced in a study of shared clonotypes between healthy human individuals. Sequencing was performed with immunoSEQ multiplex PCR; in TCRdb, only in-frame clones are kept and a portion is missing. Of around 1,100,000 clones listed, around three quarters are singletons. Sequenced: memory CD4+ T cells from PBMCs. Subset meaning: CD45RA-negative fraction. All receptors derive from a man aged 18 to 29 in good health. Some clones in this sample may be carry-over from other donors' samples.

This clone has just a few counts. J is TRBJ2-7 and V is TRBV2; no reliable D call. The germline gives CDR1 SNHLY, CDR2 FYNNEI. CDR3 length equals 11 residues. The ends were cut back, 8 bases at V and 4 bases at J, with 9 bases in the middle. The CDR3 DNA follows: TGTGCCAGCGCGGCTAAATACGAGCAGTACTTC. Translating gives CASAAKYEQYF.

This clone was detected ten times or more. The identical CDR3 is also encoded by other nucleotide sequences in the sample. The CDR3 sequence: CASRTDSNQPQHF. The CDR3 region has the DNA TGTGCCAGCAGAACAGATAGCAATCAGCCCCAGCATTTT. The rearrangement uses TRBV2 and TRBJ1-5; D remains ambiguous. The CDR3 has 13 amino acids. Looked up from germline, CDR1 is SNHLY and CDR2 is FYNNEI. Trimming left V 6 bases short and J 0 bases short, with 6 bases between.

The sample holds a few counts of this clone. The identical CDR3 is also encoded by other nucleotide sequences in the sample. The V and J genes are TRBV7-9 and TRBJ1-1; D call uncertain. The germline V gene encodes CDR1 SEHNR and CDR2 FQNEAQ (reference sequence). This CDR3 spans 12 amino acids. V was pared by 1 base and J by 4 bases, with 4 bases between. The CDR3 nucleotides read TGTGCCAGCAGCTTAGGTGTCACTGAAGCTTTCTTT. The encoded protein is CASSLGVTEAFF.

This clone appeared once. The chain is built from TRBV28 and TRBJ1-1, with D unclear. V dropped 6 bases and J dropped 7 bases, with 39 bases sitting between them. This CDR3 has 21 residues. Germline V gives CDR1 MDHEN, CDR2 SYDVKM. The CDR3 spells CASRRPLVGWEGTLIPSEAFF. The DNA of the CDR3 is TGTGCCAGCAGAAGACCCCTCGTTGGATGGGAAGGTACACTCATACCCAGTGAAGCTTTCTTT.

The chain carries TRBV5-1 and TRBJ1-1; 8 bases map to TRBD1. V lost 4 bases to trimming and J lost 0 bases; unmatched junction nucleotides: 2. From germline, CDR1 is SGHRS and CDR2 YFSETQ. CDR3 size: 14 residues. CDR3 nucleotides: TGCGCCAGCAGCGCGGGACAGGTGAACACTGAAGCTTTCTTT. Its translation: CASSAGQVNTEAFF.

The chain links TRBV27 to TRBJ2-5; D call uncertain. There are 15 residues in the CDR3. Trimming took 6 bases from V and 1 from J, leaving 15 bases between them. Germline V gene sequence: CDR1 MNHEY, CDR2 SMNVEV (reference sequence). The CDR3 reads CASSPFFRSQETQYF. The CDR3 DNA reads TGTGCCAGCAGCCCATTTTTCCGGAGCCAAGAGACCCAGTACTTC.

The chain combines TRBV11-1 with TRBJ2-7, with D unresolved. CDR3 length equals 15 residues. The V and J ends lost 5 bases and 2 bases respectively, with 16 bases between them. CDR1 and CDR2 from the germline V gene are SGHAT and FQDESV (reference sequence). CDR3 amino acids: CASSPRDMGAYEQYF. DNA of the CDR3: TGTGCCAGCAGCCCCCGCGACATGGGTGCCTACGAGCAGTACTTC.

This chain joins TRBV4-1 and TRBJ2-7; D uncertain. Trimming shortened V by 1 base and J by 7 bases, and 20 bases separated the two germline ends. The CDR3 covers 16 residues. Germline lookup yields CDR1 MGHRA and CDR2 YSYEKL. DNA of the CDR3: TGCGCCAGCAGCCAAGCCCCTCCCCAGGTGACCGGGGAGCAGTACTTC. Translating it yields CASSQAPPQVTGEQYF.

Details on this clone: Sequence at one end of the junction differs from germline and may be a read error. The rearrangement joins TRBV6-1 to TRBJ2-5, with D possibly matching TRBD1 (6 bases). The CDR3 has 12 residues. Germline V gene data show CDR1 as MNHNS and CDR2 as SASEGT. CDR3 sequence: CASTRGGTGKDF. CDR3 coding DNA: TGTGCCAGCACTAGAGGCGGTACAGGGAAAGACTTC.

This clone has only a few counts. This CDR3 reads CASSVSSGNTIYF. DNA of the CDR3: TGTGCCAGCTCCGTCAGCTCTGGAAACACCATATATTTT. The chain links TRBV6-1 to TRBJ1-3; D remains unclear. Germline CDR1 is MNHNS and CDR2 is SASEGT. Trimming cost V 8 bases and J 0 bases, with 8 bases left between them. This CDR3 is built from 13 residues.

The chain links TRBV19 to TRBJ2-1; 7 positions match TRBD2. Germline assignment: CDR1 LNHDA and CDR2 SQIVND (reference sequence). This CDR3 has 11 amino acids. J lost 10 bases, V lost 10 bases, and 7 bases had no gene match. Here the CDR3 DNA reads TGTGCCACCCGGGGGGAATACGAGCAGTTCTTC. Its translation: CATRGEYEQFF.

The V gene is TRBV7-2, the J gene TRBJ2-3, with 7 positions matching TRBD2. The J segment lost 3 bases and the V segment lost 3 bases, leaving 3 bases of the junction unmatched. CDR3 length equals 14 residues. Per germline, CDR1 SGHTA and CDR2 FQGNSA. For the CDR3, the DNA is TGTGCCAGCAGCTTCCCGGGAGGTACAGATACGCAGTATTTT. It yields the protein CASSFPGGTDTQYF.

CDR3 sequence (DNA): TGCGCCAGCAGCTTAGGCGCAGGGTCAACTAATGAAAAACTGTTTTTT. Translation gives CASSLGAGSTNEKLFF. This sequence joins TRBV5-1 and TRBJ1-4; weak D call: TRBD1 (5 bases). The CDR3 length is 16 residues. V lost 2 bases, J lost 0 bases, and 11 bases lay in between. Germline lookup yields CDR1 SGHRS and CDR2 YFSETQ.

The rearrangement links TRBV6-5 to TRBJ2-3; D unresolved. Trimming removed 2 bases from V and 0 bases from J, with 9 bases in between. Germline V gives CDR1 MNHEY, CDR2 SVGAGI. The CDR3 is made up of 15 amino acids. The CDR3 loop is CASSYQPTSTDTQYF. The CDR3 coding sequence is TGTGCCAGCAGTTACCAACCCACTAGCACAGATACGCAGTATTTT.

The chain has TRBV6-4 and TRBJ1-4; tentatively, D is TRBD1 (5 bases). The V gene's germline CDR1 is MRHNA and CDR2 SNTAGT. V gave up 3 bases and J gave up 4 bases, with 18 bases separating them. CDR3 size: 17 residues. This CDR3 reads CASSEPAPGQDNEKLFF. The CDR3 DNA reads as TGTGCCAGCAGTGAGCCCGCCCCAGGGCAGGATAATGAAAAACTGTTTTTT.

This clone was seen more than once but under ten times. The chain carries TRBV28 and TRBJ2-5, with a possible D match to TRBD1 (6 bases). V lost 8 bases and J lost 2, with 15 bases in between. Germline V CDR1 and CDR2: MDHEN, SYDVKM. The CDR3 has 14 residues. This CDR3 reads CASGLTGFQETQYF. CDR3 sequence (DNA): TGTGCCAGCGGCCTGACAGGCTTTCAAGAGACCCAGTACTTC.